These T cell receptor beta chains were read from a single sample in a study of multiple sclerosis patients with progressive multifocal leukoencephalopathy. TCRdb's table, derived via immunoSEQ multiplex PCR, lists solely in-frame clones and lacks some. In the table there are 25,000 to 35,000 clones, more than 85% of which are singletons. The input for sequencing was PBMCs, taken from a patient treated with natalizumab. The source is a human donor with progressive multifocal leukoencephalopathy. CDR3s include the opening cysteine and the closing phenylalanine or tryptophan.

TRBJ2-3,TRBV6-1,CASRGQVGNADTQYF
TRBJ1-2,TRBV6-5,CASNQKSYGYTF
TRBJ2-7,TRBV27,CATGGQGRLYEQYF
TRBJ2-1,TRBV2,CASSEARASGSKVNEQFF
TRBJ2-2,TRBV25-1,CASEGSRTSGIGTGELFF
TRBJ2-2,TRBV19,CASPPPGRNTGELFF
TRBJ2-2,TRBV6-5,CASSYFGQITGELFF
TRBJ2-1,TRBV27,CASSLSRVGEQFF
TRBJ2-7,TRBV27,CASSGLGAEQYF
TRBJ1-1,TRBV4-3,CASSQDWGNNKAFF
TRBJ1-3,TRBV7-2,CASSLGPESGNTIYF
NA,TRBV5-1,CASSLEGGTGGEQYF
TRBJ1-2,TRBV19,CASSTGTGGLNYGYTF
TRBJ2-1,TRBV5-3,CARSWRRANSYNEQFF
TRBJ2-7,TRBV2,CASTPGLLLGNEQYF
TRBJ2-2,TRBV7-2,CASSFGPPNTGELFF
TRBJ2-7,TRBV30,CAWGRQGKYEQYF
TRBJ2-3,TRBV5-1,CASSLPLGGPGDTQYF
TRBJ2-3,TRBV7-9,CASTPLGGLRGYF
TRBJ2-2,TRBV6-5,CASSYSSRTGELFF
TRBJ2-1,TRBV21-1,CASSNLQASGRRVYEQFF
TRBJ1-5,TRBV28,CASSDHQPQHF
TRBJ2-5,TRBV2,CASSGVEGETQYF
TRBJ2-1,TRBV7-2,CASSLGVYEQFF
TRBJ1-1,TRBV5-1,CASSLVGHSNTEAFF
TRBJ2-7,TRBV4-1,CASSQLGLADEQYF
TRBJ2-4,TRBV5-1,CASSLGGGEAKNIQYF
TRBJ2-1,TRBV29-1,CSGNQANNEQFF
TRBJ2-3,TRBV29-1,CSVTGTSGSPTDTQYF
TRBJ1-4,TRBV18,CASSPQQGTHEKLFF
TRBJ2-7,TRBV6-5,CASSYPDLYEQYF
TRBJ2-3,TRBV2,CAGRAETADTQYF
NA,TRBV29-1,CSGTSGSYEQYF
TRBJ1-1,TRBV7-9,CASSFQDTEAFF
TRBJ1-2,TRBV28,CASLRRSYGYTF
TRBJ2-7,TRBV5-6,CASSPTGGADYEQYF
TRBJ1-1,TRBV9,CASSVVGAGDTEAFF
TRBJ1-2,TRBV28,CASSFRAGFNYGYTF
TRBJ1-1,TRBV5-4,CASSPGQGLGNTEAFF
TRBJ2-7,TRBV15,CATSRGTSGAEEQYF
TRBJ1-1,TRBV28,CASSGRTLNTEAFF
TRBJ1-2,TRBV6-1,CASSPTPGPLSGYTF
TRBJ2-1,TRBV10-3,CAISEGGQGTYNEQFF
TRBJ1-4,TRBV28,CASSIGADEKLFF
TRBJ2-1,TRBV4-1,CASSRSSGRTYNEQFF